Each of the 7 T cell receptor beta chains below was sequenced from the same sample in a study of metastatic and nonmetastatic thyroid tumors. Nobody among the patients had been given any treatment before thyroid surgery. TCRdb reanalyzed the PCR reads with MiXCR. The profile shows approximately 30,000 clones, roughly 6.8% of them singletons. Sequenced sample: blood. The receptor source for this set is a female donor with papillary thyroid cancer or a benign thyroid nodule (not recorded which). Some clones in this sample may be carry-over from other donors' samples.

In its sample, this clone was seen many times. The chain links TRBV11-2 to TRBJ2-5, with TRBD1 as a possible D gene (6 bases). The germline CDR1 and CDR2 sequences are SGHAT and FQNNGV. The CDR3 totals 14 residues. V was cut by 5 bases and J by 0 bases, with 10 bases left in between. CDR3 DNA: TGTGCCAGCAGCCCCGAGGGGGACCAAGAGACCCAGTACTTC. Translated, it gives CASSPEGDQETQYF.

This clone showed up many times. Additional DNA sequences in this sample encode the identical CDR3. CDR3: CSAREPGSWNQPQHF. CDR3 sequence (DNA): TGCAGTGCTAGAGAACCGGGAAGTTGGAATCAGCCCCAGCATTTT. The chain has TRBV20-1 and TRBJ1-5; unclear D gene. Trimming pared 0 bases from V and 4 bases from J, leaving 13 bases between. The CDR3 is 15 residues long. Germline CDR1 reads DFQATT; CDR2 reads SNEGSKA (reference sequence).

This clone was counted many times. The CDR3 sequence is CASSFSRLAEFYEQYF. The DNA for the CDR3 is TGTGCCAGCAGTTTTTCTCGACTAGCGGAGTTCTACGAGCAGTACTTC. The rearrangement uses TRBV6-5 and TRBJ2-7, with 9 bases fitting TRBD2. Trimming took 4 bases from V and 3 from J; bases not matched to a gene: 10. The CDR3 consists of 16 residues. Germline V gene sequence: CDR1 MNHEY, CDR2 SVGAGI.

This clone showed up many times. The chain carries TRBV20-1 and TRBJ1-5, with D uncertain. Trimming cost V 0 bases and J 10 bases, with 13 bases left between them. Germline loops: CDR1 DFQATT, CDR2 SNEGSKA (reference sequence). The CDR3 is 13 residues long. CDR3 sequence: CSAREGGFRPQHF. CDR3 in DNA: TGCAGTGCTAGAGAGGGAGGGTTTCGCCCCCAGCATTTT.

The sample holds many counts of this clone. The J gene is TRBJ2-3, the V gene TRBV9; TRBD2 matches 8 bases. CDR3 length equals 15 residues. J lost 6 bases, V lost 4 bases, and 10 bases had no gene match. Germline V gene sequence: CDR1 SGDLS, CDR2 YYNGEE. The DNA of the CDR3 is TGTGCCAGCAGCATTCAGACTAGCGTCGGGGATACGCAGTATTTT. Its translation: CASSIQTSVGDTQYF. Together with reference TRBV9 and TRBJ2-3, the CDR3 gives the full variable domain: DSGVTQTPKHLITATGQRVTLRCSPRSGDLSVYWYQQSLDQGLQFLIQYYNGEERAKGNILERFSAQQFPDLHSELNLSSLELGDSALYFCASSIQTSVGDTQYFGPGTRLTVL.

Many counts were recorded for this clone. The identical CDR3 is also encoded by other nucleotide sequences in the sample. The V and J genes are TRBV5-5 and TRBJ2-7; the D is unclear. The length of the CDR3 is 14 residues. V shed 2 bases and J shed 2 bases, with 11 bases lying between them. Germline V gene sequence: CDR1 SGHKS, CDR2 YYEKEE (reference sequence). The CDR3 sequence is CASSFRDKAYEQYF. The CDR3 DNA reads TGTGCCAGCAGCTTTAGAGACAAGGCCTACGAGCAGTACTTC.

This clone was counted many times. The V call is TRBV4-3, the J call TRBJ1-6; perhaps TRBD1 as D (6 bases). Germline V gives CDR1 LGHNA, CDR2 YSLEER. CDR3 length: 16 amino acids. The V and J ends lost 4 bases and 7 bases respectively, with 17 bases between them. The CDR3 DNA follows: TGCGCCAGCAGCCCCAGCTCGGCTGGGGGCAATTCACCCCTCCACTTT. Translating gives CASSPSSAGGNSPLHF.